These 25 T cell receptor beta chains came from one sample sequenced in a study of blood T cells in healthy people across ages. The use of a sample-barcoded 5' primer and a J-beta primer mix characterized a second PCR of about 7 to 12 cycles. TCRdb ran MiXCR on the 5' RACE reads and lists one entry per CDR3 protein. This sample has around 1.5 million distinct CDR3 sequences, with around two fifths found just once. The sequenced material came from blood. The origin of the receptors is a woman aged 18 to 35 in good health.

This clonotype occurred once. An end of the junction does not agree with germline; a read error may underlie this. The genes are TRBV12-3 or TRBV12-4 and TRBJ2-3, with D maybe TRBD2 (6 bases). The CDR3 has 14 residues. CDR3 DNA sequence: TGTGCCAGCAGTCGGGGGTCCAGACCAGATACGCAGTATTTC. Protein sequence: CASSRGSRPDTQYF.

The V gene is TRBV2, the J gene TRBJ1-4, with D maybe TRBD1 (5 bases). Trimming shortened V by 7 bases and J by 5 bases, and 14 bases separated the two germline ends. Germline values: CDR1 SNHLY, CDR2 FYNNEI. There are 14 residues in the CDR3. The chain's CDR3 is CASNFQGINEKLFF. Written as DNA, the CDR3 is TGTGCCAGCAACTTTCAGGGAATAAATGAAAAACTGTTTTTT.

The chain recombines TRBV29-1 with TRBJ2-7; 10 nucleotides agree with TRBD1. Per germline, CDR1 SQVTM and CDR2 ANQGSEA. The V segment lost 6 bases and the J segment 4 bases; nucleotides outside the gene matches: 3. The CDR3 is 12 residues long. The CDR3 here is CSVGDRGYEQYF. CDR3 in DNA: TGCAGCGTGGGGGACAGGGGTTACGAGCAGTACTTC.

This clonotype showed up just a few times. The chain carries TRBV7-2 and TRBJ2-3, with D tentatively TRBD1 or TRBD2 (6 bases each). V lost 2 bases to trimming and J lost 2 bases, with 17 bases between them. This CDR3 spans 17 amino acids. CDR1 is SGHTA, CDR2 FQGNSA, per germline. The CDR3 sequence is CASSLLGGPQHTDTQYF. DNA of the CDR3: TGTGCCAGCAGCTTATTAGGGGGGCCGCAACACACAGATACGCAGTATTTT.

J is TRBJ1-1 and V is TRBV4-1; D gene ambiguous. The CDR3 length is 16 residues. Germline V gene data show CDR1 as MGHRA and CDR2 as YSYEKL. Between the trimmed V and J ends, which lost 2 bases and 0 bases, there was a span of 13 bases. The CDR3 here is CASSQQVSYMNTEAFF. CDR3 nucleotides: TGCGCCAGCAGCCAACAGGTAAGCTACATGAACACTGAAGCTTTCTTT.

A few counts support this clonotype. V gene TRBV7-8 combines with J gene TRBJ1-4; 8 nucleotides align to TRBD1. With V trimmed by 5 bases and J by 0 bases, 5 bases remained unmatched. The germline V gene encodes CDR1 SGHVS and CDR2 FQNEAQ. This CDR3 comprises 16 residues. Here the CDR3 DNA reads TGTGCCAGCAGCGCCCGGACAGGGTCAACTAATGAAAAACTGTTTTTT. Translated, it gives CASSARTGSTNEKLFF. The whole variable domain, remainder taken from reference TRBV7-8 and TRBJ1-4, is GAGVSQSPRYKVAKRGQDVALRCDPISGHVSLFWYQQALGQGPEFLTYFQNEAQLDKSGLPSDRFFAERPEGSVSTLKIQRTQQEDSAVYLCASSARTGSTNEKLFFGSGTQLSVL.

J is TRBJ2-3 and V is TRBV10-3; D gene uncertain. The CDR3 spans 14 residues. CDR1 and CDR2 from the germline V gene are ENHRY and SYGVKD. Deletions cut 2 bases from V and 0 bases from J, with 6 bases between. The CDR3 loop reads CAISETASTDTQYF. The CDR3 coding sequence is TGTGCCATCAGTGAGACGGCTAGCACAGATACGCAGTATTTT.

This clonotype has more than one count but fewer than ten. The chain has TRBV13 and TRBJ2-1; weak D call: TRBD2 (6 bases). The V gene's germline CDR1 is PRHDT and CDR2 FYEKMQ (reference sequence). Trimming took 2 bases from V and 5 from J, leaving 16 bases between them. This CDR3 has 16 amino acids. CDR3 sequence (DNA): TGTGCCAGCAGCTTAACAGCGGGCACGGCGAACAATGAGCAGTTCTTC. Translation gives CASSLTAGTANNEQFF.

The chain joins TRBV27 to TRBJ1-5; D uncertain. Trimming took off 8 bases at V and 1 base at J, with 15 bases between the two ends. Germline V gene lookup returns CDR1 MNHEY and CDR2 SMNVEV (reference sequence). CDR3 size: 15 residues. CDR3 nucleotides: TGTGCCAGCCGACTGGCCGGGATGAGCAATCAGCCCCAGCATTTT. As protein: CASRLAGMSNQPQHF.

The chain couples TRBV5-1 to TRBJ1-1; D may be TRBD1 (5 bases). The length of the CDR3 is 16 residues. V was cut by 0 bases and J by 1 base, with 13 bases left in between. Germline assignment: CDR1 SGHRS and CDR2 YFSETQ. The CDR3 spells CASSLEIGAANTEAFF. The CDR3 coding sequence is TGCGCCAGCAGCTTGGAGATAGGGGCAGCGAACACTGAAGCTTTCTTT.

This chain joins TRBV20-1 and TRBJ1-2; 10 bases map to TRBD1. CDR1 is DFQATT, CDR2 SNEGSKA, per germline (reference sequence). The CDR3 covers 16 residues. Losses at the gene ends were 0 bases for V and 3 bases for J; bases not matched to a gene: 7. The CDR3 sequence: CSARDLGQGPHYGYTF. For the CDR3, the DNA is TGCAGTGCTAGAGATTTGGGACAGGGGCCCCACTATGGCTACACCTTC.

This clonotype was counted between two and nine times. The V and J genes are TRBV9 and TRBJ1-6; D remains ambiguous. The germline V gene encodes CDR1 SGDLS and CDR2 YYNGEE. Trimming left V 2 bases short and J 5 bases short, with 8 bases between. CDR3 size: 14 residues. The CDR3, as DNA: TGTGCCAGCAGCGTTGGCACTCATAATTCACCCCTCCACTTT. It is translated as CASSVGTHNSPLHF.

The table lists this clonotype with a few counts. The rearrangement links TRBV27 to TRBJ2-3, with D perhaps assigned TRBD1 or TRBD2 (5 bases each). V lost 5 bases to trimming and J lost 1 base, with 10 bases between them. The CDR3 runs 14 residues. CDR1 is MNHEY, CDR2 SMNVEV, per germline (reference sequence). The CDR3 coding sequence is TGTGCCAGCAGTCCGCTGGGACGCACAGATACGCAGTATTTT. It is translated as CASSPLGRTDTQYF.

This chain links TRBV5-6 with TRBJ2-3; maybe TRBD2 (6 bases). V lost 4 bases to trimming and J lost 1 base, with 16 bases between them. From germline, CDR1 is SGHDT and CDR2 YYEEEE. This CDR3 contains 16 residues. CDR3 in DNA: TGTGCCAGCAGCGCGGGAACAGTCCTCGGCACAGATACGCAGTATTTT. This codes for CASSAGTVLGTDTQYF.

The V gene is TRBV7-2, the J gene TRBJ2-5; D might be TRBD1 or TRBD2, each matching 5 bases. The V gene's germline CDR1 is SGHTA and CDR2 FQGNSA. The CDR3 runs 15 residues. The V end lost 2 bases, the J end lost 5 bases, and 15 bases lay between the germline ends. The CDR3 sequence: CASSLRGRASETQYF. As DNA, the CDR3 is TGTGCCAGCAGCTTAAGGGGACGCGCTTCGGAGACCCAGTACTTC.

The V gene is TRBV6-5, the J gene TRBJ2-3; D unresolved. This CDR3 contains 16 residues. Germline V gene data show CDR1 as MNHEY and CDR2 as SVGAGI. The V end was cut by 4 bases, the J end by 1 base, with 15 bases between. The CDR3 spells CASSSSSLPGTDTQYF. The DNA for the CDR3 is TGTGCCAGCAGTTCCTCGAGTCTTCCCGGCACAGATACGCAGTATTTT.

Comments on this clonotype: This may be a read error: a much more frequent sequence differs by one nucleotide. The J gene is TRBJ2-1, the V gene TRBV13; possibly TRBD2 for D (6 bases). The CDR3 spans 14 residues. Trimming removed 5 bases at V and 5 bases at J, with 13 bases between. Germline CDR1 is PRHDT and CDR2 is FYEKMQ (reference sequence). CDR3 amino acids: CASSDGGLNNEQFF. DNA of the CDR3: TGTGCCAGCAGCGATGGGGGGTTAAACAATGAGCAGTTCTTC. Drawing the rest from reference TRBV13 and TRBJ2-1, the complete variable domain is AAGVIQSPRHLIKEKRETATLKCYPIPRHDTVYWYQQGPGQDPQFLISFYEKMQSDKGSIPDRFSAQQFSDYHSELNMSSLELGDSALYFCASSDGGLNNEQFFGPGTRLTVL.

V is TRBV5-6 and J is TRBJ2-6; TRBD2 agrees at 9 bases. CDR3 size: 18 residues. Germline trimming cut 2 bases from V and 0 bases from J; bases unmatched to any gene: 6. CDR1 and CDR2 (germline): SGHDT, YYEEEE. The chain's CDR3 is CASSFPTSGSSGANVLTF. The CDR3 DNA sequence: TGTGCCAGCAGCTTCCCGACTAGCGGAAGCTCTGGGGCCAACGTCCTGACTTTC.

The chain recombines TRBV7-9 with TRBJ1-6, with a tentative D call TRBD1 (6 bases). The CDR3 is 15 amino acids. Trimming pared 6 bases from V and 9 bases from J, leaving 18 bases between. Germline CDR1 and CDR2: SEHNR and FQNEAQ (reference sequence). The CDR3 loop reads CASRRTDGLPSPLHF. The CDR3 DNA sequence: TGTGCCAGCAGGAGGACAGACGGGCTGCCTTCACCCCTCCACTTT.

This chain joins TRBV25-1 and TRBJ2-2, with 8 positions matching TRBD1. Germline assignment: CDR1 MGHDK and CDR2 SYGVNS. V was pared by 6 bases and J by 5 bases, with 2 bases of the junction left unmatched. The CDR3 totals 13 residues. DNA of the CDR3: TGTGCCAGCAGGTACAGGGGGACCGGGGAGCTGTTTTTT. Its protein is CASRYRGTGELFF. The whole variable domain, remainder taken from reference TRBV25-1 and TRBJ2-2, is EADIYQTPRYLVIGTGKKITLECSQTMGHDKMYWYQQDPGMELHLIHYSYGVNSTEKGDLSSESTVSRIRTEHFPLTLESARPSHTSQYLCASRYRGTGELFFGEGSRLTVL.

Here the CDR3 DNA reads TGTGCCAGCAGTTACGGCGGGGGGGAGTACGAGCAGTACTTC. As protein: CASSYGGGEYEQYF. This chain uses TRBV6-5 with TRBJ2-7; 9 nucleotides align to TRBD2. The germline gives CDR1 MNHEY, CDR2 SVGAGI. V was pared by 2 bases and J by 4 bases, with 3 bases of the junction left unmatched. The CDR3 is 14 amino acids.

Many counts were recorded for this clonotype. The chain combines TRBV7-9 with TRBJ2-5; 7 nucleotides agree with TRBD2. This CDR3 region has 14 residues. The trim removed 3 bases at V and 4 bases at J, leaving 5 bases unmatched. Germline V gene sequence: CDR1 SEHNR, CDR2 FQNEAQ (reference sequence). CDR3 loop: CASSFSSGGETQYF. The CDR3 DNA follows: TGTGCCAGCAGCTTTAGTTCGGGGGGAGAGACCCAGTACTTC.

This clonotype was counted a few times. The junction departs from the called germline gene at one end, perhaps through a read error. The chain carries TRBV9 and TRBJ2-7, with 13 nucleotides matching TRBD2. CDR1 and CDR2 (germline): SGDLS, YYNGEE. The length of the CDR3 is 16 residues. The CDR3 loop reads CASSAQLAGGTYEQYF. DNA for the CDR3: TGTGCCAGTAGCGCACAACTAGCGGGAGGGACCTACGAGCAGTACTTC. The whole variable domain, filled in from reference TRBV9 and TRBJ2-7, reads DSGVTQTPKHLITATGQRVTLRCSPRSGDLSVYWYQQSLDQGLQFLIQYYNGEERAKGNILERFSAQQFPDLHSELNLSSLELGDSALYFCASSAQLAGGTYEQYFGPGTRLTVT.

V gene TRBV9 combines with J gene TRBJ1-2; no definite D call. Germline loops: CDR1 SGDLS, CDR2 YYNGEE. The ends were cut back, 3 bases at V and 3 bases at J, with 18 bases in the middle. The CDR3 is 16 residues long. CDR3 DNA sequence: TGTGCCAGCAGCGGCCCGGGCCCCGAGGGAGACTATGGCTACACCTTC. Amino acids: CASSGPGPEGDYGYTF.

The CDR3 protein is CASSKATGTRAYNEQFF. Written as DNA, the CDR3 is TGTGCCAGCAGCAAAGCCACCGGGACTAGGGCGTACAATGAGCAGTTCTTC. V is TRBV21-1 and J is TRBJ2-1; the table's D call TRBD2 went unverified against the DNA. TRBV21-1 represents a pseudogene. CDR3 size: 17 residues.